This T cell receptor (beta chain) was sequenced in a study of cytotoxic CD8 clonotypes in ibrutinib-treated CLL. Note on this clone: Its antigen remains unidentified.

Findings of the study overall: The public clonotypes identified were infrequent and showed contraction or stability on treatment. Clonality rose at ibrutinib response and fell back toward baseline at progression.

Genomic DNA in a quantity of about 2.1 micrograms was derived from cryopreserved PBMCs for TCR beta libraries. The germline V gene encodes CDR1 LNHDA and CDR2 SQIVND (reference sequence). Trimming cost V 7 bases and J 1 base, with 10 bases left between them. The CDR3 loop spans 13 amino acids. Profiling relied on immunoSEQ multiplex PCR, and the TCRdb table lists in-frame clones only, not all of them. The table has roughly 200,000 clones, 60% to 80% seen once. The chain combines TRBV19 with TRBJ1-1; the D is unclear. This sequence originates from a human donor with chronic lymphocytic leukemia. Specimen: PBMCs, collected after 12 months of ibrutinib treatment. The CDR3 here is CASTPFRNTEAFF. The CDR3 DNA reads TGTGCCAGTACCCCGTTCAGGAACACTGAAGCTTTCTTT.